The text below deals with one T cell receptor (beta chain). Its target is unknown. This sample is part of a study of shared clonotypes between healthy human individuals. General observations from the study: Across subsets, estimated richness was generally greater for naive than for memory populations. Researchers sampled only blood; tissue repertoires likely differ.

Original processing methods: Without quality scores, immunoSEQ junctional reads could not be filtered like full-length reads. Measured with immunoSEQ multiplex PCR; TCRdb has only the in-frame clones, and not every one. The DNA was the basis for D and trimming; V, J and clone size are from that table. The data show about 590,000 clones, nearly 97% seen once. Naive CD8 cells lacked CD45RO, underwent positive selection for CCR7 and left out terminally differentiated effector memory CD45RA+ cells. The length of the CDR3 is 14 residues. Germline lookup yields CDR1 LNHNV and CDR2 YYDKDF (reference sequence). V gave up 1 base and J gave up 6 bases, with 12 bases separating them.

This clonotype was obtained from a woman aged 25 to 45 in good health. This chain uses TRBV15 with TRBJ1-1; D not resolved. The sample consisted of naive CD8+ T cells sorted from blood. DNA for the CDR3: TGTGCCACCAGCAGAGGTTACCAGGAACCTGAAGCTTTCTTT. This sequence encodes CATSRGYQEPEAFF. Full variable domain (missing parts from reference TRBV15 and TRBJ1-1): DAMVIQNPRYQVTQFGKPVTLSCSQTLNHNVMYWYQQKSSQAPKLLFHYYDKDFNNEADTPDNFQSRRPNTSFCFLDIRSPGLGDTAMYLCATSRGYQEPEAFFGQGTRLTVV.